Sequencing of this T cell receptor beta chain was carried out in a study of CD8 T cells in ankylosing spondylitis. This clonotype was counted between two and nine times. Its antigen is as yet unknown. The TCR beta libraries were generated through quantitative 5'-RACE incorporating molecular barcodes. Via MiXCR, TCRdb re-called the 5' RACE reads, giving one row per CDR3 protein. In the table there are 800,000 to 900,000 distinct CDR3 sequences, roughly 12% of which are singletons. The study's findings and limits: Disease-associated clones were CD8+ and fairly uncommon in peripheral blood. A motif of 8 or 9 highly homologous TCR beta variants was seen as apparently characteristic of ankylosing spondylitis blood. Some motif variants had been reported before (in reactive arthritis synovial fluid and blood). Reports say disease-linked clones showed up significantly more in matched ankylosing spondylitis synovial fluid.

This CDR3 contains 14 residues. V was trimmed by 3 bases and J by 7 bases, leaving 15 bases between them. The germline V gene has CDR1 DFQATT and CDR2 SNEGSKA (reference sequence). This chain connects TRBV20-1 to TRBJ1-4, with D possibly being TRBD1 (6 bases). The sequencing sample was made of blood, either unsorted or a sorted T cell fraction (not recorded which). The clonotype was recovered from a male donor with ankylosing spondylitis. CDR3 DNA sequence: TGCAGTGCTAGCTCTGGGGGGCAGGGTGAAAAACTGTTTTTT. It encodes CSASSGGQGEKLFF.